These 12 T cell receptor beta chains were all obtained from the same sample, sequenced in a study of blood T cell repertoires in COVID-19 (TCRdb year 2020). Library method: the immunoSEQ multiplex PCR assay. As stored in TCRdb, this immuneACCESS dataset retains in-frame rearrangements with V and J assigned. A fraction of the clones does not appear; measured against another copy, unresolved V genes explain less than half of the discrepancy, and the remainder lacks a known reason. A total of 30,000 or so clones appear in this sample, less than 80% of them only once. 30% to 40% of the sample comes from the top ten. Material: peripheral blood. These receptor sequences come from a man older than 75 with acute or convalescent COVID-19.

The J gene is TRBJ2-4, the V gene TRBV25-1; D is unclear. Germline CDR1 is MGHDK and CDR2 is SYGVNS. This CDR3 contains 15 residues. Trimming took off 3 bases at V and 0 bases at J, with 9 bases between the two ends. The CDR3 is CASSEGSLAKNIQYF. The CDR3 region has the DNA TGTGCCAGCAGTGAGGGCAGCCTAGCCAAAAACATTCAGTACTTC.

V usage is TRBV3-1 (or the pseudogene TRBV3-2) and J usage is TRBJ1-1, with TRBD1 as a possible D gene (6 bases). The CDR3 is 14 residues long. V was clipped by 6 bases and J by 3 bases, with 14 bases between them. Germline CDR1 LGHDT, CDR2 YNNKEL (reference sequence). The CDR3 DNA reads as TGTGCCAGCAGTATCAACAGGGAGCACACTGAAGCTTTCTTT. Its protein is CASSINREHTEAFF.

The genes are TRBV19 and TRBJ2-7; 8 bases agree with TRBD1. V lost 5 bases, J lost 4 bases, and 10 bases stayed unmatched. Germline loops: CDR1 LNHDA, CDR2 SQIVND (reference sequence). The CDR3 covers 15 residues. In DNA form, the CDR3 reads TGTGCCAGTAGTGCTCCAGGGGGCGCGTTGTACGAGCAGTACTTC. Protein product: CASSAPGGALYEQYF. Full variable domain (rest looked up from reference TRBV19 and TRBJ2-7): DGGITQSPKYLFRKEGQNVTLSCEQNLNHDAMYWYRQDPGQGLRLIYYSQIVNDFQKGDIAEGYSVSREKKESFPLTVTSAQKNPTAFYLCASSAPGGALYEQYFGPGTRLTVT.

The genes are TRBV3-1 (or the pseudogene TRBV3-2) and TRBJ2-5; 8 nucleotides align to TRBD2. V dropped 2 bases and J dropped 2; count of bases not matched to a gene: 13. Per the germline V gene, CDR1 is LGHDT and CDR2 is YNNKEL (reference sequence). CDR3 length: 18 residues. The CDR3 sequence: CASSQRGGGSGAQETQYF. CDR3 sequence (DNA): TGTGCCAGCAGCCAAAGGGGAGGGGGTAGCGGGGCTCAAGAGACCCAGTACTTC.

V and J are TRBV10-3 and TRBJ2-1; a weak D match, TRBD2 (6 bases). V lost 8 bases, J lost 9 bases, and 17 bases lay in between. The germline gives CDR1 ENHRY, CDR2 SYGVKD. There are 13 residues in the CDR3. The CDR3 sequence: CAIRMGGTGEQFF. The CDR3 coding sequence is TGTGCCATCCGAATGGGGGGTACGGGTGAGCAGTTCTTC.

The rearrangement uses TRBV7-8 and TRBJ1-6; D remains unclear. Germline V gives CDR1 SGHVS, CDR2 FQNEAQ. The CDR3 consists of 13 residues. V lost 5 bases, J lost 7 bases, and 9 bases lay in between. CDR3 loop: CASSPPSNSPLHF. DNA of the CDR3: TGTGCCAGCAGCCCCCCCTCGAATTCACCCCTCCACTTT.

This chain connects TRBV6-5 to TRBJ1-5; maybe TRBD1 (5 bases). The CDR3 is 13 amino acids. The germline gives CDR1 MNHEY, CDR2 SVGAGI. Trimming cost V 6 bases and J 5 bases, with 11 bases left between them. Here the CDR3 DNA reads TGTGCCAGCAGACCGGGGGACGATCAGCCCCAGCATTTT. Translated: CASRPGDDQPQHF.

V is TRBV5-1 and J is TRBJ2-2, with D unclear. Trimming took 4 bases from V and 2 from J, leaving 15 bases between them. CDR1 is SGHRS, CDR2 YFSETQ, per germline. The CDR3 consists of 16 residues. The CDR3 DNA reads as TGCGCCAGCAGCCCGGGTAGAACTTCTAACACCGGGGAGCTGTTTTTT. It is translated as CASSPGRTSNTGELFF.

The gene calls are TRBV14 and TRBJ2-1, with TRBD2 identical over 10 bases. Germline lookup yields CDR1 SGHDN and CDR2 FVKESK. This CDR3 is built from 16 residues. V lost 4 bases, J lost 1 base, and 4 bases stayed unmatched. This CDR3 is CASSRQTSGSYNEQFF. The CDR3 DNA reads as TGTGCCAGCAGCCGCCAGACTAGCGGGTCCTACAATGAGCAGTTCTTC.

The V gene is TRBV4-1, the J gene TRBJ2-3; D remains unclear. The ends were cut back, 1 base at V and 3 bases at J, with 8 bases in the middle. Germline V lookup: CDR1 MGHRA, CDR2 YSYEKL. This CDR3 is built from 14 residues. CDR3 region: CASSQGLITDTQYF. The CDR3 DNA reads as TGCGCCAGCAGCCAAGGACTGATAACAGATACGCAGTATTTT.

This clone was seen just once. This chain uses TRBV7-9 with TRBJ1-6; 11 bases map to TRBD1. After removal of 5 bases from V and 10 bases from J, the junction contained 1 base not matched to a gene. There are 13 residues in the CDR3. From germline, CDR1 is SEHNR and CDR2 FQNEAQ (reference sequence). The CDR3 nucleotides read TGTGCCAGCAGCGGGACAGGGGGGTCACCCCTCCACTTT. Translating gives CASSGTGGSPLHF. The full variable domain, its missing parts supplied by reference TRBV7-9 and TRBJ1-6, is DTGVSQNPRHKITKRGQNVTFRCDPISEHNRLYWYRQTLGQGPEFLTYFQNEAQLEKSRLLSDRFSAERPKGSFSTLEIQRTEQGDSAMYLCASSGTGGSPLHFGNGTRLTVT.

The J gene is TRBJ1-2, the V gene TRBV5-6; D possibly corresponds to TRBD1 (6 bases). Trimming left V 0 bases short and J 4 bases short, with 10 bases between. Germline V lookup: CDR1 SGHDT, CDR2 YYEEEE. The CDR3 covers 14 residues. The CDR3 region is CASSLAGQPYGYTF. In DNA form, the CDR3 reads TGTGCCAGCAGCTTGGCAGGACAGCCCTATGGCTACACCTTC. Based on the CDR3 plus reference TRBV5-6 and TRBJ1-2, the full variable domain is DAGVTQSPTHLIKTRGQQVTLRCSPKSGHDTVSWYQQALGQGPQFIFQYYEEEERQRGNFPDRFSGHQFPNYSSELNVNALLLGDSALYLCASSLAGQPYGYTFGSGTRLTVV.